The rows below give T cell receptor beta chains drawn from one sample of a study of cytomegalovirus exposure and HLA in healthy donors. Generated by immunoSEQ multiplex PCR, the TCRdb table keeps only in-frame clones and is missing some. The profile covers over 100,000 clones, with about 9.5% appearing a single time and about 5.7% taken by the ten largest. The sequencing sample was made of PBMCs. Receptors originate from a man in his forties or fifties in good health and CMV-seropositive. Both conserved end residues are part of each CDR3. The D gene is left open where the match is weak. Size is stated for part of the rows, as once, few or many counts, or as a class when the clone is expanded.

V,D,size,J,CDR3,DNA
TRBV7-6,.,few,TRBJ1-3,CASSLSGGLRGNTIYF,TGTGCCAGCAGCCTCAGCGGAGGGTTGCGAGGAAACACCATATATTTT
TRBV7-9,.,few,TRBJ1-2,CASSPEGGIYGYTF,TGTGCCAGCAGCCCTGAAGGGGGAATCTATGGCTACACCTTC
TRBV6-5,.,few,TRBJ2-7,CASSAGTQSYEQYF,TGTGCCAGCAGTGCCGGGACACAAAGCTACGAGCAGTACTTC
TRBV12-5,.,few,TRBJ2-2,CAVSRTNTGELFF,TGTGCCGTCTCCCGTACGAACACCGGGGAGCTGTTTTTT
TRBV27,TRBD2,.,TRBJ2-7,CASSSPTSGRYEQYF,TGTGCCAGCAGTAGCCCGACTAGCGGGAGATACGAGCAGTACTTC
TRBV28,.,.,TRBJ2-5,CASSPGRVKTQYF,TGTGCCAGCAGTCCCGGCAGGGTCAAGACCCAGTACTTC
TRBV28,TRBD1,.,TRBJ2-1,CASKPGQGYEQFF,TGTGCCAGCAAACCGGGACAGGGATATGAGCAGTTCTTC
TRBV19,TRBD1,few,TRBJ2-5,CASSIDGRGRQETQYF,TGTGCCAGTAGTATAGACGGCAGGGGGCGGCAAGAGACCCAGTACTTC
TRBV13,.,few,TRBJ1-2,CASSLGDTNYGYTF,TGTGCCAGCAGCTTAGGGGACACTAACTATGGCTACACCTTC
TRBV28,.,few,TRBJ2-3,CASSSSPDTQYF,TGTGCCAGCAGTTCTAGCCCAGATACGCAGTATTTT
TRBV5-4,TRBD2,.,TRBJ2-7,CASSFWGSGSIYEQYF,TGTGCCAGCAGCTTTTGGGGTAGCGGGAGTATCTACGAGCAGTACTTC
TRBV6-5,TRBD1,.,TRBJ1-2,CASSPDRDDGYTF,TGTGCCAGCAGCCCGGACAGGGATGATGGCTACACCTTC
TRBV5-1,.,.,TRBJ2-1,CASSLIPTGSSYNEQFF,TGCGCCAGCAGCCTTATACCCACGGGGAGCTCCTACAATGAGCAGTTCTTC
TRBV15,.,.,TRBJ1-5,CATSRDGQTNQPQHF,TGTGCCACCAGCAGAGATGGGCAGACCAATCAGCCCCAGCATTTT
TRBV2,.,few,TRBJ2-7,CASRGSASAAYEQYF,TGTGCCAGCCGGGGGTCGGCTAGCGCCGCTTACGAGCAGTACTTC
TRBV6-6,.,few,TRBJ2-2,CASSYDLDGELFF,TGTGCCAGCAGTTATGATTTAGACGGGGAGCTGTTTTTT
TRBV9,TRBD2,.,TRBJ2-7,CASSPHSGRVPYEQYF,TGTGCCAGCAGCCCCCATAGCGGGAGGGTCCCCTACGAGCAGTACTTC
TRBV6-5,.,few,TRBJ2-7,CASSQGTFPYEQYF,TGTGCCAGCAGTCAAGGGACTTTCCCCTACGAGCAGTACTTC
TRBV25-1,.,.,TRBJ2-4,CASREKGGNIQYF,TGTGCCAGCAGGGAAAAAGGGGGAAACATTCAGTACTTC
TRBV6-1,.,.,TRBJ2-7,CASGGRENSYEQYF,TGTGCCAGCGGCGGTCGGGAAAACTCCTACGAGCAGTACTTC